This T cell receptor (beta chain) was captured by sequencing in a study of long-term antiretroviral therapy in people with HIV. Study summary: By about a decade, the earliest samples predate the 2015 immediate-ART recommendation. Whole-study findings and limits: Post-ART samples showed increased diversity that remained below transplant donor control levels. Control repertoires displayed wider CDR3 length ranges than the HIV repertoires.

This CDR3 has 13 residues. V was clipped by 6 bases and J by 6 bases, with 15 bases between them. The V gene's germline CDR1 is MNHNS and CDR2 SASEGT. Every sample had about 1-11 million cryopreserved PBMC in it before DNA extraction. They ran version v3.0 of the immunoSEQ assay at survey level. The protocol was immunoSEQ multiplex PCR, while the TCRdb copy is restricted to in-frame clones and leaves out a portion. The repertoire holds about 35,000 clones, with roughly 74% as singletons. Worth noting for this clone: Its antigen remains unknown.

This sequence was found in a man in his fifties or sixties with HIV. The chain couples TRBV6-1 to TRBJ2-7; possibly TRBD2 for D (6 bases). Sample: unsorted PBMCs, taken 3 years after starting antiretroviral therapy. CDR3: CASRSWGVGEQYF. As DNA, the CDR3 is TGTGCCAGCAGGTCTTGGGGGGTGGGCGAGCAGTACTTC.